This entry concerns a single T cell receptor beta chain. Its antigen is not identified. This entry is derived from a study of cytomegalovirus exposure and HLA in healthy donors. Study outcomes and limitations: Further analysis, carried out later, found HLA-associated TCR beta chains more clonally expanded than equally common other chains. TCR beta chain V- and J-gene trimming was linked, in a later analysis, to a missense variant in DCLRE1C. Generally TCR sequences proved uncommon, though certain public TCRs appeared in numerous donors.

This PCR relied on a set of 60 Vbeta primers and 13 Jbeta primers. This table comes from immunoSEQ multiplex PCR, and its TCRdb copy is limited to in-frame clones, with some not included. The sample carries just over 200,000 clones, more than 65% recorded once. V lost 4 bases, J lost 6 bases, and 11 bases lay in between. Per germline, CDR1 SGHRS and CDR2 YFSETQ. There are 13 residues in the CDR3. The clonotype comes from a man in his forties or fifties in good health and CMV-seronegative. The chain uses TRBV5-1 and TRBJ2-1; no clear D. The sequencing sample was made of PBMCs. The CDR3 DNA is TGCGCCAGCAGCGTTCTTCCGGGCAATGAGCAGTTCTTC. Protein: CASSVLPGNEQFF.